This T cell receptor (beta chain) originates from a study of OX40 agonist ivuxolimab in advanced cancers. This CDR3 has 18 amino acids. TCRdb's table, derived via immunoSEQ multiplex PCR, lists solely in-frame clones and lacks some. The sample shows over 25,000 clones, roughly 79% of them seen only once. This receptor was taken from an adult with an advanced solid tumor such as melanoma, head and neck, liver or kidney cancer. Sequences were derived from CD4+ or CD8+ T cells sorted from blood, sampled in a trial of the OX40 agonist ivuxolimab. The V gene is TRBV21-1, the J gene TRBJ2-3; the tabulated D call, TRBD2, remains unverified against the DNA. TRBV21-1 is a known pseudogene. The CDR3 sequence is CASSLHPQDSHGADTQYF. CDR3 DNA: TGTGCCAGCAGCCTCCACCCTCAGGACTCTCACGGGGCAGATACGCAGTATTTT.